These 5 T cell receptor beta chains were all obtained from the same sample, sequenced in a study of blood T cell repertoires in COVID-19. Libraries were prepared by immunoSEQ multiplex PCR; TCRdb keeps only in-frame clonotypes and omits some of them. This repertoire shows roughly 200,000 clones, around 81% found once; its top ten account for approximately 4.7%. The source material was peripheral blood. The receptors come from a middle-aged man with active or convalescent COVID-19.

The chain links TRBV19 to TRBJ1-1; TRBD1 agrees at 7 bases. The germline V gene has CDR1 LNHDA and CDR2 SQIVND (reference sequence). V lost 5 bases and J lost 5; bases outside the gene matches: 8. The CDR3 runs to 14 residues. CDR3 protein: CASSLDRERTEAFF. The CDR3 DNA follows: TGTGCCAGTAGTCTTGACAGGGAGAGAACTGAAGCTTTCTTT.

J is TRBJ1-2 and V is TRBV4-3; 9 nucleotides line up with TRBD1. Looked up from germline, CDR1 is LGHNA and CDR2 is YSLEER. V was clipped by 1 base and J by 7 bases; unmatched bases: 1. The CDR3 consists of 13 residues. This chain's CDR3 is CASSQGDRVGYTF. CDR3 sequence (DNA): TGCGCCAGCAGCCAAGGGGACAGGGTTGGCTACACCTTC.

The V gene is TRBV27, the J gene TRBJ1-2; possibly TRBD1 for D (5 bases). The germline V gene encodes CDR1 MNHEY and CDR2 SMNVEV (reference sequence). This CDR3 contains 14 residues. V lost 6 bases and J lost 0, with 11 bases in between. The CDR3 loop reads CASRRRQTNYGYTF. The CDR3 DNA is TGTGCCAGCAGGAGAAGACAGACTAACTATGGCTACACCTTC.

The chain links TRBV4-2 to TRBJ1-5; 7 bases are a match to TRBD1. V lost 3 bases and J lost 7; bases outside the gene matches: 6. CDR1 and CDR2 from the germline V gene are LGHNA and YNFKEQ. The CDR3 covers 14 residues. The DNA of the CDR3 is TGTGCCAGCAGCCAGACAGGGATGGGGCAGCCCCAGCATTTT. Protein sequence: CASSQTGMGQPQHF.

A remark on this clone: The junction shows a germline mismatch at one end, possibly a read error. The chain employs TRBV24-1 and TRBJ2-4; D tentatively reads TRBD1 or TRBD2 (6 bases each). The CDR3 loop spans 13 amino acids. Germline CDR1 reads KGHDR; CDR2 reads SFDVKD. For the CDR3, the DNA is TGTGCCACCAGTGCTTTGGAGGGGGACATTCAGTACTTC. It is translated as CATSALEGDIQYF.